Presented here are 9 T cell receptor beta chains from one specimen sequenced in a study of T cells in women clearing cervical HPV infection. TCRdb keeps only in-frame clones here, not all; method: immunoSEQ multiplex PCR. This table holds 25,000 to 35,000 clones. The sample consisted of blood buffy coat. The origin of the receptors is a woman aged 18 to 75 with a cervical HPV16 infection that either progressed to CIN3+ or cleared (not recorded which).

As to this clone: The CDR3 end lies 3 residues beyond the end of the read and is filled in from the germline J gene. This chain connects TRBV2 to TRBJ1-1; no clear D. Germline assignment: CDR1 SNHLY and CDR2 FYNNEI. This CDR3 has 15 amino acids. Trimming stripped 0 bases from V and 2 bases from J, with 10 bases between. The part of the CDR3 DNA that was read is TGTGCCAGCAGTGAAGCGCTTCCAGTTAACACTGAA. Translation: CASSEALPVNTE. The entire CDR3 is CASSEALPVNTEAFF.

A remark on this clone: The germline gene is not matched at one end of the junction; a read error may be the cause. With the read ending 3 residues before the CDR3 end, the germline J gene is used to fill in that end. V gene TRBV4-2 combines with J gene TRBJ1-6, with D possibly TRBD1 on 5 matching bases. The germline V gene encodes CDR1 LGHNA and CDR2 YNFKEQ. This CDR3 has 17 residues. The part of the CDR3 DNA that was read is TGCGCCAGCAGCCAAGAAGCCTTTGGGGGGACTAATTCACCC. This sequence encodes CASSQEAFGGTNSP. The complete CDR3 protein is CASSQEAFGGTNSPLHF.

Notes on this clone: Read data end 3 residues before the CDR3 end; the end is taken from the germline J gene. The chain joins TRBV20-1 to TRBJ2-5, with TRBD2 matching over 10 bases. Germline V gene sequence: CDR1 DFQATT, CDR2 SNEGSKA (reference sequence). The CDR3 has 19 amino acids. The V gene end was trimmed by 0 bases and the J gene end by 1 base; junction bases not matched to a gene: 14. The CDR3 protein is CSARDWFPSGSPSQETQYF. The part of the CDR3 DNA that was read is TGCAGTGCTAGAGATTGGTTTCCTAGCGGGAGCCCCTCCCAAGAGACC.

On this clone itself: The CDR3 end lies 3 residues beyond the end of the read and is filled in from the germline J gene. The rearrangement joins TRBV12-3 or TRBV12-4 to TRBJ2-1; TRBD1 might be the D (5 bases). V lost 3 bases and J lost 4, with 13 bases in between. The CDR3 is made up of 15 amino acids. Incomplete CDR3 DNA: TGTGCCAGCAGTTTGTCCCCAGGGCAGTACAATGAG. This sequence encodes CASSLSPGQYNE. The CDR3 in full is CASSLSPGQYNEQFF.

On this clone: Coverage ceases 3 residues before the CDR3 finishes, and the germline J gene fills in the end. The V and J genes are TRBV16 and TRBJ2-1; TRBD1 matches at 7 bases. The CDR3 consists of 13 residues. Trimming at V came to 7 bases and at J to 4 bases, leaving 4 bases not matched to a gene. CDR1 is KGHSY, CDR2 FQNENV, per germline. This CDR3 is CASTRTGYNEQFF. The sequenced CDR3 bases are TGTGCCAGCACACGGACAGGTTACAATGAG.

Regarding this clone: The DNA ends 3 residues before the CDR3 does, and the rest of the CDR3 is filled in from the germline J gene. The gene calls are TRBV20-1 and TRBJ1-4, with TRBD1 identical over 7 bases. CDR1 is DFQATT and CDR2 is SNEGSKA in the germline V gene (reference sequence). The CDR3 spans 13 residues. V lost 8 bases and J lost 8; bases outside the gene matches: 11. This CDR3 is CSIHSGQPEKLFF. The sequenced CDR3 bases are TGCAGTATTCATTCGGGACAGCCCGAAAAA.

Remarks on this clone: The CDR3 end falls 3 residues outside the read, so it is completed with the germline J gene. V usage is TRBV20-1 and J usage is TRBJ2-5; TRBD2 matches 9 bases. This CDR3 spans 15 amino acids. The V segment lost 5 bases and the J segment 7 bases; nucleotides outside the gene matches: 14. The germline V gene has CDR1 DFQATT and CDR2 SNEGSKA (reference sequence). The CDR3 loop reads CSAPSSLAGTLTQYF. CDR3 bases read: TGCAGTGCTCCCTCCTCTCTAGCGGGGACCCTGACC.

For this clone: The read gets to within 3 residues of the CDR3 end, and the germline J gene fills in the rest. This chain connects TRBV7-9 to TRBJ2-2, with D hard to call. Germline values: CDR1 SEHNR, CDR2 FQNEAQ (reference sequence). The CDR3 runs 15 residues. CDR3 DNA, as far as it was read: TGTGCCAGCAGCCCCCAGGCAGGCCGTAATGAAAAG. The encoded protein is CASSPQAGRNEK. The whole CDR3 protein is CASSPQAGRNEKLFF.

Turning to this clone: The read falls 3 residues short of the CDR3 end, and the missing part is taken from the germline J gene. V and J are TRBV6-2 or TRBV6-3 and TRBJ2-3; TRBD2 aligns across 12 bases. Unmatched junction bases numbered 5, after V lost 6 bases and J lost 1 base. This CDR3 spans 16 amino acids. Per germline, CDR1 MNHEY and CDR2 SVGEGT. The part of the CDR3 DNA that was read is TGTGCCAGCAGGGATCTAGCGGGGGGGCGCACAGATACG. This encodes CASRDLAGGRTDT. The full CDR3 reads CASRDLAGGRTDTQYF.